The clone carrying this T cell receptor (beta chain) was found a few times. Its antigen is still unknown. The data are from a study of beta chain features in type 1 diabetes. V dropped 0 bases and J dropped 0 bases, with 10 bases sitting between them. Germline V lookup: CDR1 SGHKS, CDR2 YYEKEE (reference sequence). The CDR3 is 15 amino acids. Sequencing targeted expressed TCRB transcripts, as all isolated RNA had been reverse transcribed. Produced via immunoSEQ multiplex PCR; TCRdb's table is partial and in-frame only. Of 200,000 to 250,000 clones listed, about a tenth are singletons. Points from the study as a whole: Shortening of TCRB CDR3s, moderate but significant, appeared in all four CD4+ subsets of Type 1 diabetes patients. Shorter templates might be favored by PCR, and equally so in patients and in controls.

The clonotype originates from a man aged 18 to 35 in good health. The chain uses TRBV5-5 and TRBJ2-7; no clear D gene. Sequencing was done on a sample of central memory CD4+ T cells from blood. The CDR3 loop is CASSLEASGSYEQYF. The CDR3 DNA reads TGTGCCAGCAGCTTGGAGGCCTCAGGCTCCTACGAGCAGTACTTC.